The clone carrying this T cell receptor beta chain was observed a few times. Antigen specificity is unknown. The CDR3 has 16 amino acids. Germline V gene lookup returns CDR1 SGHVS and CDR2 FQNEAQ. V gave up 0 bases and J gave up 4 bases, with 15 bases separating them. TCRdb re-called the 5' RACE reads through MiXCR, storing one row per CDR3 protein. The sample has hundreds of thousands of distinct CDR3 sequences; about a fifth are singletons. This sample was included in a study of identical twins. Study results and limitations: Out-of-frame beta chain sequences displayed weaker excess sharing between twins. Insertions ran lower in abundant cord blood beta clonotypes, though not in memory repertoires.

This sample also appeared in a second study, on yellow fever vaccine responses in identical twins.

The V call is TRBV7-8, the J call TRBJ1-1; the D gene is possibly TRBD1 (6 bases). Sequences were obtained from CD4+ T cells sorted from blood. The clonotype comes from a woman aged 18-29 years in good health. CDR3 DNA: TGTGCCAGCAGCTTAGCGGGGTCGGGGGGCACCACTGAAGCTTTCTTT. Translating it yields CASSLAGSGGTTEAFF.